What follows is one TCR beta chain and its context. TCRdb keeps only in-frame clones here, not all; method: immunoSEQ multiplex PCR. This sample carries 150,000 to 180,000 clones, about 90% of them seen once, and the ten largest clones take about 0.55%. These data originate in a study of blood T cell repertoires in COVID-19. At the level of the study: The cDNA or gDNA used as material had been derived from T cells, B-cell-depleted T cells, or PBMCs.

V was trimmed by 1 base and J by 9 bases, leaving 22 bases between them. The CDR3 totals 17 residues. The germline CDR1 and CDR2 sequences are SNHLY and FYNNEI. This sequence joins TRBV2 and TRBJ1-3; TRBD1 is a possible D gene (5 bases). This TCR was sampled from a man aged 50 to 59 with acute or convalescent COVID-19. Sample: peripheral blood. Written as DNA, the CDR3 is TGTGCCAGCAGTGAAGAAGGACTCGGGGGGTATATAGGCACCATATATTTT. The encoded protein is CASSEEGLGGYIGTIYF.